The 16 T cell receptor beta chains listed next were all sequenced from one sample in a study of CD8+ T cells in alopecia areata (dated by TCRdb to between 2017 and 2018). The time point label, read with the paper, signifies: around 28 days on oral tofacitinib. This specimen's treatment or condition label, interpreted: oral pan-JAK inhibitor, 5-10 mg twice daily. Library preparation used the immunoSEQ multiplex PCR assay. RNA was extracted from all samples and reverse transcribed into cDNA, which served as template for TCR sequencing. TCRdb's version of the immuneACCESS table is confined to in-frame rearrangements and falls short of the full clone set. An unresolved V gene accounts for under half of the shortfall where checked; the remainder is of unknown origin. The sample table contains about 210,000 clones; only one count was recorded for around 57% of them. The ten biggest clones cover 1.5% to 2% of the sample.

The starting material was CD4+ T cells sorted from blood, obtained at week 4, from a patient treated with tofacitinib. These TCRs come from a human donor with alopecia areata.

This clone came up once. The V gene is TRBV25-1, the J gene TRBJ2-2, with 8 bases fitting TRBD1. Germline values: CDR1 MGHDK, CDR2 SYGVNS. The CDR3 covers 15 residues. The ends lost 4 bases at V and 7 bases at J; junction bases unmatched: 8. This chain's CDR3 is CASSGTAGGGGELFF. For the CDR3, the DNA is TGTGCCAGCAGTGGGACCGCAGGGGGCGGCGGGGAGCTGTTTTTT.

This clone was counted ten times or more. The rearrangement links TRBV7-9 to TRBJ1-1, with 9 bases that match TRBD1. This CDR3 has 15 residues. Losses at the gene ends were 0 bases for V and 2 bases for J; bases not matched to a gene: 1. The germline gives CDR1 SEHNR, CDR2 FQNEAQ (reference sequence). This chain's CDR3 is CASSLAGQGNTEAFF. CDR3 DNA: TGTGCCAGCAGCTTAGCGGGACAGGGAAACACTGAAGCTTTCTTT.

The rearrangement links TRBV29-1 to TRBJ1-1, with a possible D match to TRBD1 (5 bases). V was pared by 4 bases and J by 4 bases, with 10 bases between. CDR1 is SQVTM, CDR2 ANQGSEA, per germline. The CDR3 covers 12 residues. The CDR3 nucleotides are TGCAGCGTTGGGCCAGGGCTCACTGAAGCTTTCTTT. Its translation: CSVGPGLTEAFF.

This clone was counted between two and nine times. CDR3 DNA sequence: TGTGCCAGCAGCCTACAGGGGGCTCAGTTCGGCTACACCTTC. This gives the protein CASSLQGAQFGYTF. The chain uses TRBV11-2 and TRBJ1-2; 9 bases agree with TRBD1. CDR1 SGHAT and CDR2 FQNNGV come from the germline V gene. V gave up 5 bases and J gave up 8 bases; unmatched junction bases: 9. There are 14 residues in the CDR3.

The rearrangement links TRBV29-1 to TRBJ1-2, with a possible D match to TRBD1 (6 bases). The CDR3 totals 14 residues. Trimming cost V 4 bases and J 7 bases, with 19 bases left between them. Germline V gives CDR1 SQVTM, CDR2 ANQGSEA. The CDR3 protein is CSVAPPGVTGGYTF. In nucleotides, the CDR3 is TGCAGCGTTGCTCCCCCAGGGGTAACGGGTGGCTACACCTTC.

The table lists this clone with a few counts. The V gene is TRBV29-1, the J gene TRBJ2-1; D not resolved. The germline V and J ends were trimmed by 2 bases and 4 bases, with 15 bases remaining between them. This CDR3 is built from 15 residues. CDR1 SQVTM and CDR2 ANQGSEA come from the germline V gene. The CDR3 DNA is TGCAGCGTTGAACGAGTAAGCAGACGATACAATGAGCAGTTCTTC. Translation: CSVERVSRRYNEQFF.

This chain connects TRBV4-3 to TRBJ1-4; 8 bases match TRBD1. Looked up from germline, CDR1 is LGHNA and CDR2 is YSLEER. V lost 2 bases and J lost 4; bases outside the gene matches: 3. CDR3 length equals 15 residues. Here the CDR3 DNA reads TGCGCCAGCAGCCAAACAACAGGGGGTAATGAAAAACTGTTTTTT. Protein product: CASSQTTGGNEKLFF.

The genes are TRBV10-3 and TRBJ1-1; D is ambiguous. V was clipped by 0 bases and J by 6 bases, with 5 bases between them. This CDR3 contains 12 residues. The germline gives CDR1 ENHRY, CDR2 SYGVKD. This chain's CDR3 is CAISESIAEAFF. The DNA of the CDR3 is TGTGCCATCAGTGAGTCGATTGCTGAAGCTTTCTTT.

The chain uses TRBV7-8 and TRBJ1-6; the D gene is possibly TRBD1 (5 bases). From germline, CDR1 is SGHVS and CDR2 FQNEAQ. Trimming shortened V by 2 bases and J by 16 bases, and 12 bases separated the two germline ends. This CDR3 spans 12 amino acids. CDR3 coding DNA: TGTGCCAGCAGCTTACGGCGGGACTTACTCCACTTT. Translation: CASSLRRDLLHF.

As DNA, the CDR3 is TGCGCCAGCAGCCAAGATCTGGTCGTAAATTCACCCCTCCACTTT. Amino acid sequence: CASSQDLVVNSPLHF. The chain carries TRBV4-3 and TRBJ1-6; the D is unclear. CDR3 length: 15 amino acids. V was trimmed by 0 bases and J by 7 bases, leaving 10 bases between them. The germline gives CDR1 LGHNA, CDR2 YSLEER.

Only a few counts were recorded for this clone. The CDR3 is CSVYSGTISYNEQFF. The CDR3 DNA reads TGCAGCGTCTATAGCGGGACGATCTCCTACAATGAGCAGTTCTTC. The chain combines TRBV29-1 with TRBJ2-1; TRBD2 aligns across 8 bases. The CDR3 sequence is 15 residues long. J lost 0 bases, V lost 6 bases, and 7 bases had no gene match. Germline assignment: CDR1 SQVTM and CDR2 ANQGSEA.

The chain joins TRBV9 to TRBJ2-6; 11 bases are a match to TRBD1. The CDR3 is 18 amino acids. V shed 3 bases and J 5 bases; nucleotides not matched to a gene: 10. Germline V gene lookup returns CDR1 SGDLS and CDR2 YYNGEE. The CDR3: CASSARTGGGRRANVLTF. In DNA, the CDR3 is TGTGCCAGCAGCGCCCGGACAGGGGGCGGTCGGCGGGCCAACGTCCTGACTTTC.

The chain couples TRBV10-2 to TRBJ2-1; possible D gene TRBD2, 7 bases. From germline, CDR1 is WSHSY and CDR2 SAAADI. CDR3 length: 15 residues. Trimming cost V 6 bases and J 5 bases, with 17 bases left between them. The CDR3 sequence is CASRGPGGLNNEQFF. CDR3 bases: TGCGCCAGCAGAGGCCCGGGGGGCCTTAACAATGAGCAGTTCTTC.

This chain joins TRBV19 and TRBJ2-7; 7 bases align to TRBD2. This CDR3 comprises 15 residues. The J segment lost 0 bases and the V segment lost 5 bases, leaving 7 bases of the junction unmatched. Germline V CDR1 and CDR2: LNHDA, SQIVND (reference sequence). The CDR3 loop reads CASSPMGGSSYEQYF. The CDR3, as DNA: TGTGCCAGTAGTCCCATGGGAGGGAGCTCCTACGAGCAGTACTTC.

V gene TRBV30 combines with J gene TRBJ1-2, with D maybe TRBD1 (5 bases). Germline lookup yields CDR1 GTSNPN and CDR2 SVGIG (reference sequence). The CDR3 contains 14 residues. Trimming pared 1 base from V and 1 base from J, leaving 10 bases between. CDR3 loop: CAWSAGASNYGYTF. The CDR3, as DNA: TGTGCCTGGAGTGCTGGGGCGAGTAACTATGGCTACACCTTC.

This clone has just a few counts. The chain employs TRBV19 and TRBJ1-6; tentative D call: TRBD1 (6 bases). Trimming took 6 bases from V and 10 from J, leaving 13 bases between them. Germline V gives CDR1 LNHDA, CDR2 SQIVND (reference sequence). This CDR3 is built from 13 residues. The CDR3 DNA follows: TGTGCCAGTAGCGGCGACAGGAACTCACCCCTCCACTTT. Its translation is CASSGDRNSPLHF.